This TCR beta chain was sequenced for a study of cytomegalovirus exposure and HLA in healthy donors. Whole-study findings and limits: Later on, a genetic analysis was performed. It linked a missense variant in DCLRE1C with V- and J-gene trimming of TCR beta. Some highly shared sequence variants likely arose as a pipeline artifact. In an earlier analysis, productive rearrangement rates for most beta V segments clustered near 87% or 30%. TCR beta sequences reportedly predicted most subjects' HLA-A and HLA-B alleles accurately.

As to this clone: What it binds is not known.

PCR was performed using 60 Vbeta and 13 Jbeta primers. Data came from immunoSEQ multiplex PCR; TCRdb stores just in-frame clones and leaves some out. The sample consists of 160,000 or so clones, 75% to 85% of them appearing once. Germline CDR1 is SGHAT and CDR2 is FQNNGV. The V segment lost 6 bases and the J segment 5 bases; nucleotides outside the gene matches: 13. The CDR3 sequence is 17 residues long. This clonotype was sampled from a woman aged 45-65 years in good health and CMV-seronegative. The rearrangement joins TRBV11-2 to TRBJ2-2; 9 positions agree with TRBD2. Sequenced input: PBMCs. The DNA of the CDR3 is TGTGCCAGCAGTCAGTCACTAGCGGGCGGGAGGACCGGGGAGCTGTTTTTT. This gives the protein CASSQSLAGGRTGELFF.